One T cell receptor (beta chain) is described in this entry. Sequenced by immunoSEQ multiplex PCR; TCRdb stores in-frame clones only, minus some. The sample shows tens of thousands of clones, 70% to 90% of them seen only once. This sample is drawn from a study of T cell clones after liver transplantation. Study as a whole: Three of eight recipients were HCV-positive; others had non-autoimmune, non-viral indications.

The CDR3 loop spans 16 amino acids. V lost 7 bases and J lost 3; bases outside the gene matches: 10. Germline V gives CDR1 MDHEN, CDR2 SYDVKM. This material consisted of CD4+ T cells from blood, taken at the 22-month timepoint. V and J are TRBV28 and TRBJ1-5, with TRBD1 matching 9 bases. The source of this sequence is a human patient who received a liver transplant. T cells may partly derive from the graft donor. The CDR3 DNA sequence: TGTGCCAGCACAAGACCGGGACAGGGATTCAATCAGCCCCAGCATTTT. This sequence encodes CASTRPGQGFNQPQHF.